The rows below give T cell receptor beta chains drawn from one sample of a study of blood T cells in healthy people across ages. Via MiXCR, TCRdb re-called the 5' RACE reads, giving one row per CDR3 protein. The sample includes 500,000 to 600,000 distinct CDR3 sequences, roughly 29% of them seen just once. Material: blood. These receptors were taken from a woman between 65 and 79 years old in good health. The CDR3 runs from the conserved cysteine through the conserved F or W. The order of the fields is J gene, D gene, clone size, V gene, CDR3 protein, CDR3 DNA. D genes are given only for firm matches. Part of the rows lack a size; the others show once, few, many or a class for expanded clones.

J gene: TRBJ2-5; D gene: TRBD1; clone size: NA; V gene: TRBV18; CDR3 protein: CASSPQGTGGETQYF; CDR3 DNA: TGTGCCAGCTCACCACAGGGGACAGGAGGAGAGACCCAGTACTTC
J gene: TRBJ1-5; D gene: TRBD1; clone size: NA; V gene: TRBV2; CDR3 protein: CASSLTGGAALPQHF; CDR3 DNA: TGTGCCAGCAGCTTGACAGGGGGCGCAGCCTTGCCCCAGCATTTT
J gene: TRBJ1-6; D gene: NA; clone size: few; V gene: TRBV6-5; CDR3 protein: CASRPTWGNSPLHF; CDR3 DNA: TGTGCCAGCAGACCCACGTGGGGTAATTCACCCCTCCACTTT
J gene: TRBJ2-1; D gene: TRBD2; clone size: NA; V gene: TRBV28; CDR3 protein: CASSSHATGLNGQFF; CDR3 DNA: TGTGCCAGCAGCTCCCACGCGACGGGACTAAATGGGCAGTTCTTC
J gene: TRBJ1-4; D gene: NA; clone size: NA; V gene: TRBV20-1; CDR3 protein: CSAPGSNNEKLFF; CDR3 DNA: TGCAGTGCCCCGGGCAGTAATAATGAAAAACTGTTTTTT
J gene: TRBJ2-3; D gene: TRBD1; clone size: NA; V gene: TRBV29-1; CDR3 protein: CSVDEGTGFDTQYF; CDR3 DNA: TGCAGCGTTGACGAGGGGACAGGGTTCGATACGCAGTATTTT
J gene: TRBJ1-2; D gene: NA; clone size: NA; V gene: TRBV3-1; CDR3 protein: CASSFRTDNYGYTF; CDR3 DNA: TGTGCCAGCAGCTTTCGGACAGATAACTATGGCTACACCTTC
J gene: TRBJ1-2; D gene: NA; clone size: few; V gene: TRBV5-1; CDR3 protein: CASSLSPGDKNYGYTF; CDR3 DNA: TGCGCCAGCAGCTTGTCACCAGGGGACAAAAACTATGGCTACACCTTC
J gene: TRBJ2-1; D gene: NA; clone size: few; V gene: TRBV18; CDR3 protein: CASSPRDPRDEQFF; CDR3 DNA: TGTGCCAGCTCACCTCGGGACCCTCGGGATGAGCAGTTCTTC
J gene: TRBJ2-3; D gene: NA; clone size: few; V gene: TRBV7-2; CDR3 protein: CASGRSRVTDTQYF; CDR3 DNA: TGTGCCAGCGGCCGATCCAGGGTCACAGATACGCAGTATTTT
J gene: TRBJ2-6; D gene: NA; clone size: NA; V gene: TRBV19; CDR3 protein: CASSPSQAGANVLTF; CDR3 DNA: TGTGCCAGTAGTCCGAGCCAGGCTGGGGCCAACGTCCTGACTTTC
J gene: TRBJ1-1; D gene: NA; clone size: NA; V gene: TRBV4-1; CDR3 protein: CASSGQQDTEAFF; CDR3 DNA: TGCGCCAGCAGCGGGCAGCAGGACACTGAAGCTTTCTTT
J gene: TRBJ2-7; D gene: TRBD2; clone size: NA; V gene: TRBV13; CDR3 protein: CASSFRTSKVGYF; CDR3 DNA: TGTGCCAGCAGCTTCCGGACTAGCAAAGTAGGATACTTC
J gene: TRBJ1-1; D gene: NA; clone size: NA; V gene: TRBV20-1; CDR3 protein: CSARDRRRGVRSTEAFF; CDR3 DNA: TGCAGTGCTAGAGATCGCCGGCGGGGGGTAAGGAGCACTGAAGCTTTCTTT
J gene: TRBJ2-5; D gene: TRBD1; clone size: few; V gene: TRBV7-2; CDR3 protein: CASSVRFPRGGSETQYF; CDR3 DNA: TGTGCCAGCAGCGTTCGCTTTCCGCGAGGGGGCTCAGAGACCCAGTACTTC
J gene: TRBJ1-3; D gene: NA; clone size: once; V gene: TRBV7-2; CDR3 protein: CASAGFSSGNTVYF; CDR3 DNA: TGTGCCAGCGCGGGTTTTTCCTCTGGAAACACCGTATATTTT
J gene: TRBJ2-2; D gene: NA; clone size: few; V gene: TRBV2; CDR3 protein: CASSEGQVTGELFF; CDR3 DNA: TGTGCCAGCAGTGAAGGTCAGGTCACCGGGGAGCTGTTTTTT
J gene: TRBJ2-5; D gene: TRBD2; clone size: NA; V gene: TRBV6-2/TRBV6-3; CDR3 protein: CASIHIAGGPEFF; CDR3 DNA: TGTGCCAGCATTCATATAGCGGGGGGGCCGGAGTTCTTC
J gene: TRBJ2-5; D gene: TRBD2; clone size: few; V gene: TRBV29-1; CDR3 protein: CSVPSSGGGETQYF; CDR3 DNA: TGCAGCGTACCTTCTAGCGGGGGAGGGGAGACCCAGTACTTC
J gene: TRBJ1-1; D gene: TRBD1; clone size: NA; V gene: TRBV7-3; CDR3 protein: CASSLTGSPGQEAFF; CDR3 DNA: TGTGCCAGCAGCTTAACAGGGTCCCCGGGACAGGAAGCTTTCTTT
J gene: TRBJ1-4; D gene: NA; clone size: few; V gene: TRBV12-3/TRBV12-4; CDR3 protein: CASSADTMHNEKLFF; CDR3 DNA: TGTGCCAGCAGTGCTGACACCATGCATAATGAAAAACTGTTTTTT
J gene: TRBJ2-7; D gene: NA; clone size: NA; V gene: TRBV7-9; CDR3 protein: CASSLARGSGEQYF; CDR3 DNA: TGTGCCAGCAGCTTAGCACGGGGATCCGGCGAGCAGTACTTC
J gene: TRBJ2-2; D gene: NA; clone size: few; V gene: TRBV28; CDR3 protein: CASSFTGRNTGELFF; CDR3 DNA: TGTGCCAGCAGTTTCACAGGGCGCAACACCGGGGAGCTGTTTTTT
J gene: TRBJ1-1; D gene: NA; clone size: NA; V gene: TRBV6-5; CDR3 protein: CASRSGARAEAFF; CDR3 DNA: TGTGCCAGCAGATCGGGGGCCCGGGCTGAAGCTTTCTTT
J gene: TRBJ1-1; D gene: NA; clone size: few; V gene: TRBV29-1; CDR3 protein: CSVSQGPRRNTEAFF; CDR3 DNA: TGCAGCGTTTCACAGGGCCCCCGAAGGAACACTGAAGCTTTCTTT
J gene: TRBJ2-7; D gene: NA; clone size: few; V gene: TRBV6-5; CDR3 protein: CASSYRSRTASYEQYF; CDR3 DNA: TGTGCCAGCAGTTACCGTTCGAGGACAGCGAGCTACGAGCAGTACTTC
J gene: TRBJ2-1; D gene: NA; clone size: NA; V gene: TRBV7-2; CDR3 protein: CASSLNRLSYEQHF; CDR3 DNA: TGTGCCAGCAGCTTAAACAGGTTATCCTACGAGCAGCACTTC
J gene: TRBJ2-3; D gene: NA; clone size: NA; V gene: TRBV7-9; CDR3 protein: CASSPQLKVGNTDTQYF; CDR3 DNA: TGTGCCAGCAGCCCCCAGCTAAAGGTGGGGAACACAGATACGCAGTATTTT
J gene: TRBJ2-6; D gene: NA; clone size: NA; V gene: TRBV7-9; CDR3 protein: CASSFKTSGASVLTF; CDR3 DNA: TGTGCCAGCAGCTTCAAGACCTCTGGGGCCAGCGTCCTGACTTTC
J gene: TRBJ2-5; D gene: TRBD2; clone size: few; V gene: TRBV10-3; CDR3 protein: CAISSTSGVGAQYF; CDR3 DNA: TGTGCCATCAGTAGTACTAGCGGAGTGGGGGCCCAGTACTTC
J gene: TRBJ1-2; D gene: NA; clone size: NA; V gene: TRBV12-3/TRBV12-4; CDR3 protein: CASSLEGPAGYFGYTF; CDR3 DNA: TGTGCCAGCAGCCTAGAGGGCCCAGCGGGGTACTTTGGCTACACCTTC
J gene: TRBJ2-7; D gene: TRBD1; clone size: few; V gene: TRBV6-6; CDR3 protein: CASSFPGGSSYEQYF; CDR3 DNA: TGTGCCAGCAGTTTCCCAGGGGGCTCCTCCTACGAGCAGTACTTC
J gene: TRBJ1-4; D gene: NA; clone size: NA; V gene: TRBV6-5; CDR3 protein: CASSYSNRRGNEKLFF; CDR3 DNA: TGTGCCAGCAGTTACTCGAACCGCCGGGGAAATGAAAAACTGTTTTTT
J gene: TRBJ2-1; D gene: TRBD2; clone size: NA; V gene: TRBV25-1; CDR3 protein: CASSESWPSGGREQFF; CDR3 DNA: TGTGCCAGCAGTGAATCTTGGCCTAGCGGGGGTAGGGAGCAGTTCTTC
J gene: TRBJ2-7; D gene: TRBD1; clone size: NA; V gene: TRBV29-1; CDR3 protein: CSVTGTGASEQYF; CDR3 DNA: TGCAGCGTGACCGGGACAGGGGCTAGCGAGCAGTACTTC
J gene: TRBJ1-2; D gene: TRBD1; clone size: few; V gene: TRBV19; CDR3 protein: CASSMQGEYPYYGYTF; CDR3 DNA: TGTGCCAGTAGTATGCAGGGGGAATATCCATACTATGGCTACACCTTC
J gene: TRBJ2-7; D gene: NA; clone size: NA; V gene: TRBV20-1; CDR3 protein: CSASDEAHEQYF; CDR3 DNA: TGCAGTGCTAGCGACGAGGCCCACGAGCAGTACTTC
J gene: TRBJ2-5; D gene: NA; clone size: NA; V gene: TRBV2; CDR3 protein: CASSSEGAQETQYF; CDR3 DNA: TGTGCCAGCTCCAGTGAGGGCGCTCAAGAGACCCAGTACTTC
J gene: TRBJ2-3; D gene: NA; clone size: NA; V gene: TRBV5-1; CDR3 protein: CASSFYGGLTDTQYF; CDR3 DNA: TGCGCCAGCAGCTTTTACGGGGGACTCACAGATACGCAGTATTTT
J gene: TRBJ2-7; D gene: TRBD1; clone size: NA; V gene: TRBV5-1; CDR3 protein: CASSLLPARGTYEQYF; CDR3 DNA: TGCGCCAGCAGCTTGTTACCTGCCAGGGGGACCTACGAGCAGTACTTC
J gene: TRBJ2-2; D gene: TRBD1; clone size: few; V gene: TRBV12-3/TRBV12-4; CDR3 protein: CASRLGTGNTGELFF; CDR3 DNA: TGTGCCAGCAGGCTTGGGACAGGGAACACCGGGGAGCTGTTTTTT
J gene: TRBJ2-2; D gene: NA; clone size: few; V gene: TRBV12-3/TRBV12-4; CDR3 protein: CASSLGATGELFF; CDR3 DNA: TGTGCCAGCAGTTTAGGGGCCACCGGGGAGCTGTTTTTT
J gene: TRBJ1-5; D gene: NA; clone size: few; V gene: TRBV18; CDR3 protein: CASSPPMGGAYQPQHF; CDR3 DNA: TGTGCCAGCTCACCACCCATGGGGGGCGCGTATCAGCCCCAGCATTTT
J gene: TRBJ2-4; D gene: TRBD1; clone size: few; V gene: TRBV7-6; CDR3 protein: CASSLGQGFRSDIQYF; CDR3 DNA: TGTGCCAGCAGCCTGGGACAGGGGTTTCGTAGTGACATTCAGTACTTC
J gene: TRBJ2-3; D gene: TRBD2; clone size: few; V gene: TRBV7-2; CDR3 protein: CASSWRERGGSDTQYF; CDR3 DNA: TGTGCCAGCAGCTGGAGGGAGCGGGGGGGTTCAGATACGCAGTATTTT
J gene: TRBJ2-5; D gene: TRBD1; clone size: few; V gene: TRBV29-1; CDR3 protein: CSVGRDREGKTQYF; CDR3 DNA: TGCAGCGTTGGAAGGGACAGGGAGGGAAAGACCCAGTACTTC
J gene: TRBJ2-5; D gene: NA; clone size: NA; V gene: TRBV5-1; CDR3 protein: CAGSLVAGQETQYF; CDR3 DNA: TGCGCCGGCAGCCTGGTAGCCGGGCAAGAGACCCAGTACTTC
J gene: TRBJ1-2; D gene: NA; clone size: NA; V gene: TRBV27; CDR3 protein: CASSLTTGLNYGYTF; CDR3 DNA: TGTGCCAGCAGCCTCACGACCGGTCTCAACTATGGCTACACCTTC